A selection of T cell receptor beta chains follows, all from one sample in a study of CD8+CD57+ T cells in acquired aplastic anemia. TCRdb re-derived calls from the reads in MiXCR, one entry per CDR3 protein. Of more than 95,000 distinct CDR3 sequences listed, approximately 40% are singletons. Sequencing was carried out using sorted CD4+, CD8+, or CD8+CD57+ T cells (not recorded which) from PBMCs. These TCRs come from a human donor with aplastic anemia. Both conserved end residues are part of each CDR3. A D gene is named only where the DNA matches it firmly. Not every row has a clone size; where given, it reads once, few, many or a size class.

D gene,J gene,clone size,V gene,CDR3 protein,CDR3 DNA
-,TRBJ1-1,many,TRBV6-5,CASSYSRFGTNTEAFF,TGTGCCAGCAGTTACTCGAGGTTCGGTACTAACACTGAAGCTTTCTTT
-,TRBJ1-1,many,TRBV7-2,CASLVLGGDTEAFF,TGTGCCAGTTTAGTGTTGGGAGGGGACACTGAAGCTTTCTTT
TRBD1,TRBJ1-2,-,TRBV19,CASSIGRGPRINYGYTF,TGTGCCAGTAGTATCGGGAGGGGGCCCCGGATTAACTATGGCTACACCTTC
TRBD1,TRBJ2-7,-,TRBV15,CATSTLGQGYEQYF,TGTGCCACCAGCACCCTGGGACAGGGTTACGAGCAGTACTTC
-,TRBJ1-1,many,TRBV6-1,CASSEARWTEAFF,TGTGCCAGCAGTGAAGCTCGGTGGACTGAAGCTTTCTTT
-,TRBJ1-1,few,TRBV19,CASSKNTEAFF,TGTGCCAGTTCCAAGAACACTGAAGCTTTCTTT
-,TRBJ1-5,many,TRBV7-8,CASSPGHPSAQHF,TGTGCCAGCAGCCCTGGACATCCCTCGGCCCAGCATTTT
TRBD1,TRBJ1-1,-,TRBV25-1,CASSPSGTVTEAFF,TGTGCCAGCAGTCCCTCGGGGACAGTCACTGAAGCTTTCTTT
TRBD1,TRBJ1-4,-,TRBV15,CAPSRDARGGEKLSF,TGTGCCCCCAGCAGAGATGCCAGGGGGGGAGAAAAACTGTCTTTT
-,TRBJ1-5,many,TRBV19,CASSDRYNQPQHF,TGTGCCAGTAGTGACAGATACAATCAGCCCCAGCATTTT
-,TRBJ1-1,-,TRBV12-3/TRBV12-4,CASSLQGYTEAFF,TGTGCCAGCAGTTTGCAGGGATACACTGAAGCTTTCTTT
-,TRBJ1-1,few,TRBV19,CASSLTALGNTEAFF,TGTGCCAGTAGCCTGACAGCCTTAGGGAACACTGAAGCTTTCTTT
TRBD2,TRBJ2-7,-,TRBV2,CASRLLGTSGSIEQYF,TGTGCCAGCAGACTACTAGGGACTAGCGGGAGTATCGAGCAGTACTTC
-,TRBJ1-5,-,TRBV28,CASSQGFRNQPQHF,TGTGCCAGCAGTCAGGGTTTCCGTAATCAGCCCCAGCATTTT
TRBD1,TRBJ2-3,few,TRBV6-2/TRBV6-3,CASSYTQGARGADTQYF,TGTGCCAGCAGTTACACACAGGGGGCGAGGGGCGCAGATACGCAGTATTTT
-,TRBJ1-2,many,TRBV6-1,CASSERGGREYYGYTF,TGTGCCAGCAGTGAAAGAGGAGGCAGGGAGTACTATGGCTACACCTTC
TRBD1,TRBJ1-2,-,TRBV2,CATLPFLVDRVNYGYTF,TGTGCCACGCTACCGTTTCTCGTGGACAGGGTGAACTATGGCTACACCTTC
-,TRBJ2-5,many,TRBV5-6,CASSLVSGETQYF,TGTGCCAGCAGCTTGGTTAGCGGTGAGACCCAGTACTTC
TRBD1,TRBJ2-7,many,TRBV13,CASSKNRGFDEQYF,TGTGCCAGCAGCAAAAACAGGGGTTTCGACGAGCAGTACTTC